The 12 T cell receptor beta chains below all came from one sample that was sequenced in a study of blood T cells in healthy people across ages. Next came a second PCR, run for about 7 to 12 cycles, which used a sample-barcoded 5' primer along with a J-beta primer mix. TCRdb re-called the 5' RACE reads with MiXCR, one entry per CDR3 protein. The table has hundreds of thousands of distinct CDR3 sequences, roughly 56% seen once. The specimen sequenced was blood. All receptors come from a man aged 40-49 years in good health.

The V and J genes are TRBV6-5 and TRBJ2-7; D unresolved. V was shortened by 8 bases and J by 3 bases, with 11 bases between the two germline ends. The CDR3 has 12 residues. CDR1 is MNHEY and CDR2 is SVGAGI in the germline V gene. This CDR3 is CASASRDYEQYF. DNA of the CDR3: TGTGCCAGCGCAAGTAGGGACTACGAGCAGTACTTC.

The rearrangement joins TRBV24-1 to TRBJ2-7; 12 bases are a match to TRBD1. Losses at the gene ends were 3 bases for V and 3 bases for J; bases not matched to a gene: 8. In germline, CDR1 is KGHDR, CDR2 SFDVKD. The CDR3 loop spans 17 amino acids. The CDR3 DNA is TGTGCCACCAGTGATGATTCCGGGACAGGGGGCTACTACGAGCAGTACTTC. It is translated as CATSDDSGTGGYYEQYF.

This chain connects TRBV5-6 to TRBJ1-6, with no clear D. Germline CDR1 is SGHDT and CDR2 is YYEEEE. The CDR3 contains 16 residues. V lost 0 bases and J lost 0, with 7 bases in between. The CDR3 coding sequence is TGTGCCAGCAGCTTGGGGTACAGCTCCTATAATTCACCCCTCCACTTT. Residues: CASSLGYSSYNSPLHF.

The table lists this clonotype with a few counts. The chain recombines TRBV27 with TRBJ1-5; unclear D gene. The ends were cut back, 10 bases at V and 4 bases at J, with 8 bases in the middle. The CDR3 runs to 11 residues. Germline CDR1 MNHEY, CDR2 SMNVEV (reference sequence). CDR3: CATKRNQPQHF. For the CDR3, the DNA is TGTGCCACCAAGAGGAATCAGCCCCAGCATTTT.

The rearrangement uses TRBV5-1 and TRBJ2-3; D is uncertain. The length of the CDR3 is 13 residues. Germline V CDR1 and CDR2: SGHRS, YFSETQ. V dropped 4 bases and J dropped 3 bases, with 9 bases sitting between them. The CDR3 loop is CASSVKRTDTQYF. In DNA form, the CDR3 reads TGCGCCAGCAGCGTGAAAAGGACAGATACGCAGTATTTT.

The chain is built from TRBV20-1 and TRBJ2-1, with 13 bases lining up with TRBD2. The CDR3 covers 19 residues. Trimming removed 2 bases from V and 1 base from J; junction bases left unmatched: 11. Germline CDR1 and CDR2: DFQATT and SNEGSKA (reference sequence). This CDR3 is CSARHGLAGEKKSYNEQFF. In nucleotides, the CDR3 is TGCAGTGCTAGACACGGACTAGCGGGAGAAAAGAAGTCCTACAATGAGCAGTTCTTC.

The V gene is TRBV6-6, the J gene TRBJ2-3; no definite D call. Trimming took off 6 bases at V and 10 bases at J, with 20 bases between the two ends. The CDR3 contains 14 residues. Germline loops: CDR1 MNHNY, CDR2 SVGAGI (reference sequence). Written as DNA, the CDR3 is TGTGCCAGCAGGGCAGCTTTCCGACCAGTGGCGCAGTATTTT. Translated: CASRAAFRPVAQYF.

Points on this clonotype: It may be a read error: a sequence one base away is much more abundant. The chain uses TRBV4-2 and TRBJ2-5, with 9 bases aligning to TRBD1. The CDR3 is 16 amino acids. Trimming took 0 bases from V and 11 from J; bases not matched to a gene: 13. CDR1 is LGHNA, CDR2 YNFKEQ, per germline. The CDR3 region is CASSQDSLAIDRGQYF. The CDR3 DNA reads as TGTGCCAGCAGCCAAGATTCTCTGGCAATAGACAGGGGGCAGTACTTC.

The chain has TRBV5-1 and TRBJ2-4; no clear D. The J call is in doubt because the DNA end fits TRBJ2-5 better. This CDR3 spans 12 amino acids. Germline CDR1 reads SGHRS; CDR2 reads YFSETQ. CDR3 sequence reads: CASRHPEETQYF. The CDR3 coding sequence is TGCGCCAGCCGACATCCCGAAGAGACCCAGTACTTC.

This CDR3 reads CASSLEAGINTGELFF. The CDR3 DNA follows: TGCGCCAGCAGCCTTGAGGCGGGGATTAACACCGGGGAGCTGTTTTTT. The chain recombines TRBV4-1 with TRBJ2-2; a weak D match, TRBD2 (6 bases). Germline V gene lookup returns CDR1 MGHRA and CDR2 YSYEKL. There are 16 residues in the CDR3. Trimming took off 4 bases at V and 2 bases at J, with 14 bases between the two ends.

This clonotype was seen a single time. The rearrangement links TRBV15 to TRBJ1-2; the D is unclear. Germline values: CDR1 LNHNV, CDR2 YYDKDF (reference sequence). The V end was cut by 0 bases, the J end by 7 bases, with 18 bases between. The CDR3 is made up of 16 amino acids. CDR3 nucleotide sequence: TGTGCCACCAGCAGAGATCTGGGAACTTGGGAGGGTGGCTACACCTTC. This codes for CATSRDLGTWEGGYTF.

This clonotype was counted only a few times. This chain uses TRBV28 with TRBJ2-1, with D unclear. The germline V and J ends were trimmed by 5 bases and 3 bases, with 14 bases remaining between them. Looked up from germline, CDR1 is MDHEN and CDR2 is SYDVKM. The CDR3 spans 15 residues. CDR3 residues: CASSPPPENYNEQFF. The CDR3 region has the DNA TGTGCCAGCAGTCCCCCTCCGGAGAACTACAATGAGCAGTTCTTC.